This TCR beta chain was recorded in a study of beta chain features in type 1 diabetes (dated by TCRdb to the late 2010s). Some background on the complete study: Patients and healthy donors did not differ in mean age, gender distribution, total cell number or subset yield. The study compared TCRB repertoires of sorted circulating CD4+ T cell subsets between recently diagnosed type 1 diabetes patients and matched healthy donors. Regulatory and stem cell-like memory subsets were obtained from only 8 patients and about eight healthy donors, while naive and central memory subsets were obtained from all 30 or so donors. Across all samples, approximately 100 million sorted cells were examined, and cell number per subset correlated strongly with RNA yield. Overall study outcomes, separate from this receptor: The naive, central memory and regulatory TCRB repertoires appeared to resemble one another more closely among patients than among healthy donors. At VDJ recombination sites, patients with type 1 diabetes made fewer insertions and deleted more nucleotides, a pattern implying thymic rearrangement abnormalities. Because cDNA was sequenced instead of genomic DNA, highly expressing activated cells could be over-represented, though the groups showed no difference in activation or CD3 levels. Type 1 diabetes patients showed a moderate but significant shortening of TCRB CDR3 length in all four CD4+ subsets. Only small numbers of individuals were included in the HLA sub-analyses, which left unresolved whether HLA type had any influence on TCRB rearrangement. Shorter templates might be favored by PCR, yet because patient and control samples were amplified and corrected together, any such skew would affect both groups equally.

Points on this clone: Its antigen specificity is not known. Nothing much larger sits one base from this clone, and base qualities are not available. Other nucleotide sequences in the sample specify the same CDR3.

From each donor, a single peripheral blood sample of around 120 mL on average was drawn into heparinised tubes. Naive, central memory, regulatory and stem cell-like memory CD4+ T cells were sorted on a BD FACSAria II using a panel including CD45RO, CCR7, CD25, CD127, CD95 and CD27. Purity was above 95% for every sorted population. PBMCs were separated immediately by Lymphoprep density gradient centrifugation and were stained directly, without being cultured. To minimize batch effects, samples were stained and sorted in pairs, one healthy donor with one patient per experiment. The CDR3 spans 16 residues, from the cysteine through the phenylalanine. The only DNA kept is the CDR3, 48 bases in frame from the first base. The germline V gene provides CDR1 SGHTA and CDR2 FQGNSA. V is trimmed back by 8 bases and J by 0 bases, and the junction contains 5 bases that no gene match accounts for. The entire amount of isolated RNA was reverse transcribed using the High Capacity cDNA Reverse Transcription Kit, so the sequenced TCRB transcripts were expressed ones. Deep immunoSEQ sequencing was applied to naive, central memory and regulatory T cell samples, giving an average of roughly 3.5 million total reads per sample. Sorted cells were lysed in RLT buffer and RNA was extracted with DNase-treated RNeasy Micro or Mini kits, depending on cell number. Each cell subset was processed separately to prevent cross-contamination, with patient and healthy donor samples processed together. The immunoSEQ multiplex PCR was used to amplify TCRB sequences from cDNA, yielding 87-bp fragments that span the CDR3 region. Amplicons were sequenced on the Illumina HiSeq platform. As for the original processing: PCR bias was corrected computationally using synthetic template baselines, and reads within Hamming distance 2 were collapsed, with unmergeable singletons discarded. Reads were aligned to IMGT to assign V, D and J genes, CDR3 length, and insertions or deletions at six rearrangement sites. Within each subset, clonotype counts were normalized to sorted cell number, after which true diversity and Gini coefficients were computed with the tcR R package. Repertoire sharing was quantified using the overlap coefficient calculated on TCRB nucleotide sequences. Out-of-frame TCRB sequences from naive cells were analyzed as a proxy for the pre-selection repertoire. TCRdb stores this immuneACCESS table with in-frame sequences only. Part of the clones is absent; in the studies checked, under half of the shortfall reflects unresolved V genes, and no reason is known for the rest. That table gives V, J and clone size, and the DNA gave D and trimming. Recorded for this sample are about 900,000 clones; under 20% of them occurred a single time. 0.023% of the sample is in the top ten clones.

This TCR derives from a woman aged 18 to 35 in good health. The sample consisted of naive CD4+ T cells from blood. According to the study, the label for this sample's cell subset or site signals: true naive CD4+ T cells. The chain joins TRBV7-2 to TRBJ2-3, and 13 junctional nucleotides match TRBD2. In nucleotides, the sequence is TGTGCCAGCTCGTCGGGACTAGCGGGAAGCACAGATACGCAGTATTTT. This gives the protein CASSSGLAGSTDTQYF.